This note documents a single T cell receptor (beta chain) sequence. The sample belongs to a study of blood T cell repertoires in COVID-19. Looking at the study overall: Acute-phase and convalescent COVID-19 samples originated in the United States, Italy and Spain. In each case, the material was cDNA or gDNA derived from T cells, B-cell-depleted T cells, or PBMCs.

The CDR3 runs 15 residues. Germline CDR1 MNHEY, CDR2 SMNVEV (reference sequence). The V gene end was trimmed by 5 bases and the J gene end by 4 bases; junction bases not matched to a gene: 7. In the study's own analysis: Nucleated cell counts were estimated from reference gene primer amplification. Sequenced by immunoSEQ multiplex PCR; TCRdb stores in-frame clones only, minus some. V, J and clone size derive from that table, while D and trimming were established from the DNA sequence. The data hold some 230,000 clones, with 80% to 85% observed a single time. The V gene is TRBV27, the J gene TRBJ2-3; TRBD2 aligns across 9 bases. The sequenced sample was peripheral blood. The receptor was derived from a woman younger than 45 who had recovered from COVID-19. Here the CDR3 DNA reads TGTGCCAGCAGTATAGCGGGAGATGTACCAGATACGCAGTATTTT. This codes for CASSIAGDVPDTQYF.